This T cell receptor (beta chain) was sequenced for a study of blood T cell repertoires in COVID-19. Study context: T cells, B-cell-depleted T cells, or PBMCs provided the cDNA or gDNA that served as material.

Clones were read by immunoSEQ multiplex PCR, and TCRdb kept only the in-frame ones, dropping some. The repertoire includes more than 110,000 clones, 70% to 85% of them detected once, and 5% to 7.5% sits in the top ten. The CDR3 is made up of 14 amino acids. V shed 5 bases and J shed 3 bases, with 13 bases lying between them. The germline gives CDR1 SGHTA, CDR2 FQGNSA. The sequenced sample was peripheral blood. The receptor was isolated from a human donor in a cohort sampled during active COVID-19. V usage is TRBV7-2 and J usage is TRBJ1-2; maybe TRBD1 (6 bases). The CDR3 protein is CASSHRAGDYGYTF. The CDR3 DNA follows: TGTGCCAGCAGCCACAGGGCCGGGGACTATGGCTACACCTTC.